This TCR beta chain was recovered during a study of blood T cell repertoires in COVID-19 (dated by TCRdb to the early 2020s). About the study as a whole: Samples from collaborators originated in the United States, Italy and Spain and spanned both the acute and convalescent phases of COVID-19. Where HLA class I and class II types were available, the types were taken from metadata supplied by the sample provider, not from assay-based typing. The repertoires were released in a freely available public database meant as a resource for research on the immune response to SARS-CoV-2. The sample metadata nearly always contained a de-identified subject ID, COVID-19 status, age in years and sex. The samples were drawn from two sources: the first 160 participants of the ongoing ImmuneRACE study, and 1,254 subjects contributed by 6 global collaborators. Subjects who had been exposed to COVID-19, were actively infected with it, or had recovered from it provided the deeply sampled blood TCRbeta repertoires that made up the dataset. The prospective study material was composed of cDNA or gDNA derived from T cells, B-cell-depleted T cells, or PBMCs.

Beyond this particular receptor, the publication reports: The quantity of clinical and demographic metadata differed by source and by participant and was supplied without curation.

On this clone: Its antigen is unknown. Base-call qualities are not available, and no considerably larger clone is one nucleotide away.

Whole blood was collected in K2EDTA tubes by collaborating institutions according to the institutions' own protocols. For TCRbeta analysis, collaborators shipped samples in one of three forms: frozen whole blood, isolated PBMCs, or DNA extracted from either of those sample types. TCRbeta CDR3 regions were amplified from genomic DNA using the immunoSEQ Assay, a bias-controlled multiplex PCR. Processing in the source paper ran as follows. The number of nucleated cells in each sample was estimated from the amplification of reference gene primers within the assay. To quantify the absolute abundance of each unique TCRbeta CDR3 rearrangement, sequence reads were collapsed and filtered. For each sample, productive Simpson clonality was calculated as the square root of Simpson's diversity index across productive rearrangements. As stored in TCRdb, this immuneACCESS dataset retains in-frame rearrangements with V and J assigned. A fraction of the clones does not appear; measured against another copy, unresolved V genes explain less than half of the discrepancy, and the remainder lacks a known reason. V, J and clone size were drawn from that table, and D and trimming were deduced from the DNA. The sample contains approximately 200,000 clones, approximately 86% of them found a single time. Of the sample, 2.9% falls within the top ten clones.

The receptor comes from a woman aged 25 to 39 with active or convalescent COVID-19. The sample taken for sequencing was peripheral blood.

CDR3 region: CASSSREGPTDTQYF. The bases read TGTGCCAGCAGCTCCCGTGAGGGCCCCACAGATACGCAGTATTTT. The receptor chain draws on TRBV7-9 and TRBJ2-3, with a weak D call of TRBD2 (5 bases match). The germline V gene (reference sequence) sets CDR1 to SEHNR and CDR2 to FQNEAQ. Including cysteine and phenylalanine, the CDR3 has 15 amino acids. Only the CDR3 DNA stays, 45 bases, in frame from base 1. Trimming at the junction amounts to 4 bases on V and 2 bases on J, and the germline ends lie 13 bases apart.